This T cell receptor beta chain comes out of a study of blood T cells in healthy people across ages. There were healthy Caucasian individuals from Russia, aged roughly 6 to 90, serving as donors. A second PCR of roughly 6 to 12 cycles used a sample-barcoded 5' primer and a J-beta primer mix. Via MiXCR, TCRdb re-called the 5' RACE reads, giving one row per CDR3 protein. Of approximately 1,000,000 distinct CDR3 sequences in the sample, 40% to 50% were seen once. V lost 7 bases and J lost 7, with 8 bases in between. This CDR3 contains 11 residues. The chain joins TRBV12-3 or TRBV12-4 to TRBJ2-1; no firm D call. The TCR comes from a woman aged 60-75 years in good health. The sample consisted of blood. The CDR3 here is CASNRRNEQFF. The DNA of the CDR3 is TGTGCCAGCAACCGGAGAAATGAGCAGTTCTTC.